These 14 T cell receptor beta chains originate from one sample sequenced in a study of cytomegalovirus exposure and HLA in healthy donors (TCRdb year 2017). Libraries were prepared through the immunoSEQ multiplex PCR assay. A mixture of 60 forward primers for TCR Vbeta segments and 13 reverse primers for TCR Jbeta segments was used in the multiplex PCR. Entries here come from immuneACCESS through TCRdb and include only in-frame sequences with V and J called. Some clones fail to appear in such tables; in the studies checked, an unresolved V gene covers under half of the shortfall, and the cause of the remainder is unknown. The sample yields 150,000 to 200,000 clones; 75% to 85% were counted once. Just under 5% of the sample belongs to the ten largest clones. Sequencing was carried out using PBMCs. All receptors come from a woman aged 18-30 years in good health and CMV-seropositive.

CDR3 in amino acids: CASSHGTGLRGYTF. The CDR3 DNA sequence: TGTGCCAGCAGTCACGGGACAGGCCTAAGGGGCTACACCTTC. The V call is TRBV6-1, the J call TRBJ1-2, with 8 bases that match TRBD1. Germline assignment: CDR1 MNHNS and CDR2 SASEGT. With 5 bases clipped from V and 8 bases from J, the junction kept 10 bases outside the gene matches. This CDR3 comprises 14 residues.

Only one count was recorded for this clone. The chain links TRBV28 to TRBJ1-5, with 10 bases aligning to TRBD1. The CDR3 totals 16 residues. Looked up from germline, CDR1 is MDHEN and CDR2 is SYDVKM. Unmatched junction bases numbered 11, after V lost 6 bases and J lost 6 bases. Here the CDR3 reads CASSPSGQGLGQPQHF. CDR3 in DNA: TGTGCCAGCAGCCCCTCGGGACAGGGGCTTGGTCAGCCCCAGCATTTT.

The chain joins TRBV14 to TRBJ2-3; D is unclear. The germline V gene encodes CDR1 SGHDN and CDR2 FVKESK. V was cut by 3 bases and J by 5 bases, with 3 bases left in between. This CDR3 is built from 11 residues. The CDR3 here is CASSHLDTQYF. CDR3 sequence (DNA): TGTGCCAGCAGCCATCTAGATACGCAGTATTTT.

J is TRBJ2-2 and V is TRBV27; no clear D gene. CDR3 length: 14 residues. The V end lost 6 bases, the J end lost 3 bases, and 11 bases lay between the germline ends. Germline V gene data show CDR1 as MNHEY and CDR2 as SMNVEV (reference sequence). The CDR3 loop is CASRTLAYTGELFF. DNA of the CDR3: TGTGCCAGCAGGACTTTGGCTTACACCGGGGAGCTGTTTTTT.

This clone has just a few counts. V and J are TRBV25-1 and TRBJ2-7; D is possibly TRBD1 (5 bases). V was pared by 4 bases and J by 3 bases, with 7 bases between. The CDR3 covers 12 residues. Per the germline V gene, CDR1 is MGHDK and CDR2 is SYGVNS. The CDR3 DNA sequence: TGTGCCAGCAGTGCCACAGGCTACGAGCAGTACTTC. It translates to CASSATGYEQYF.

The chain joins TRBV7-2 to TRBJ2-3; TRBD2 aligns across 9 bases. With 2 bases clipped from V and 4 bases from J, the junction kept 16 bases outside the gene matches. This CDR3 has 19 residues. Germline values: CDR1 SGHTA, CDR2 FQGNSA. This CDR3 is CASSLKGPVAGGPSDTQYF. In nucleotides, the CDR3 is TGTGCCAGCAGCTTAAAAGGTCCGGTCGCGGGGGGGCCGTCAGATACGCAGTATTTT.

The genes are TRBV27 and TRBJ1-2; maybe TRBD1 (6 bases). The CDR3 has 13 amino acids. Germline CDR1 and CDR2: MNHEY and SMNVEV (reference sequence). The V and J ends lost 2 bases and 8 bases respectively, with 12 bases between them. The CDR3 sequence is CASSLTWGLGYTF. In nucleotides, the CDR3 is TGTGCCAGCAGTTTAACTTGGGGGCTAGGCTACACCTTC.

V and J are TRBV7-9 and TRBJ1-4; no definite D call. CDR1 is SEHNR and CDR2 is FQNEAQ in the germline V gene (reference sequence). This CDR3 is 14 amino acids long. V was clipped by 1 base and J by 8 bases, with 11 bases between them. The CDR3 DNA is TGTGCCAGCAGCTTAGGGAGGGTCGGAGAAAAACTGTTTTTT. It translates to CASSLGRVGEKLFF.

This clone was counted once. The gene calls are TRBV9 and TRBJ2-5, with D unclear. The CDR3 covers 12 residues. The germline V and J ends were trimmed by 3 bases and 3 bases, with 6 bases remaining between them. The germline CDR1 and CDR2 sequences are SGDLS and YYNGEE. CDR3 nucleotides: TGTGCCAGCAGCGCTCCGGAAGAGACCCAGTACTTC. It yields the protein CASSAPEETQYF.

The V and J genes are TRBV7-9 and TRBJ1-2, with D possibly TRBD1 on 6 matching bases. The CDR3 runs 13 residues. The V and J ends lost 6 bases and 4 bases respectively, with 12 bases between them. Germline loops: CDR1 SEHNR, CDR2 FQNEAQ (reference sequence). The CDR3 sequence is CASSPTGLYGYTF. CDR3 nucleotide sequence: TGTGCCAGCAGTCCGACAGGACTCTATGGCTACACCTTC.

The chain uses TRBV2 and TRBJ2-3; the D gene is possibly TRBD2 (6 bases). This CDR3 region has 11 residues. The V gene's germline CDR1 is SNHLY and CDR2 FYNNEI. The V end lost 8 bases, the J end lost 9 bases, and 12 bases lay between the germline ends. The CDR3 DNA sequence: TGTGCCAGCGGGGTGGCGGGGACGCAGTATTTT. Its translation: CASGVAGTQYF.

The chain recombines TRBV28 with TRBJ2-7; 9 bases line up with TRBD1. Germline CDR1 is MDHEN and CDR2 is SYDVKM. The CDR3 sequence is 14 residues long. Unmatched junction bases numbered 4, after V lost 7 bases and J lost 0 bases. Here the CDR3 DNA reads TGTGCCAGCACCCGGACAGGGGCCTCCTACGAGCAGTACTTC. This translates into CASTRTGASYEQYF.

The gene calls are TRBV19 and TRBJ2-5; TRBD2 aligns across 13 bases. V shed 6 bases and J 3 bases; nucleotides not matched to a gene: 4. The CDR3 is made up of 15 amino acids. Germline CDR1 LNHDA, CDR2 SQIVND (reference sequence). The CDR3 reads CASSPGLAGEETQYF. CDR3 sequence (DNA): TGTGCCAGTAGCCCCGGACTAGCGGGGGAAGAGACCCAGTACTTC.

This clone occurred a few times. The genes are TRBV7-9 and TRBJ2-7; 7 bases align to TRBD1. The CDR3 contains 15 residues. J gave up 5 bases and V 5 bases, and 12 bases lay outside the gene matches. Germline V gives CDR1 SEHNR, CDR2 FQNEAQ (reference sequence). CDR3 residues: CASSPTGAVGHEQYF. The DNA for the CDR3 is TGTGCCAGCAGCCCCACAGGGGCGGTCGGGCACGAGCAGTACTTC.